These 17 T cell receptor beta chains were sequenced from one sample in a study of cytomegalovirus exposure and HLA in healthy donors. Measured with immunoSEQ multiplex PCR; TCRdb has only the in-frame clones, and not every one. The profile shows tens of thousands of clones, approximately 84% of them singletons. The specimen was PBMCs. The receptors were sampled from a woman aged 18-29 years in good health and CMV-seropositive.

The chain has TRBV19 and TRBJ2-7; D might be TRBD2 (5 bases). Trimming shortened V by 2 bases and J by 7 bases, and 15 bases separated the two germline ends. Germline V lookup: CDR1 LNHDA, CDR2 SQIVND (reference sequence). CDR3 length: 14 residues. The CDR3 region has the DNA TGTGCCAGTAGTATACGGCTAGCCACGGGGGAGCAGTACTTC. It translates to CASSIRLATGEQYF.

The chain employs TRBV6-4 and TRBJ1-1, with D uncertain. The V and J ends lost 5 bases and 2 bases respectively, with 9 bases between them. The CDR3 extends over 13 amino acids. Germline-derived CDR1 and CDR2 are MRHNA and SNTAGT. Here the CDR3 DNA reads TGTGCCAGCAGTAATTCAGTAAACACTGAAGCTTTCTTT. This encodes CASSNSVNTEAFF.

This CDR3 reads CASSEQLGNTIYF. The CDR3 bases are TGTGCCAGCAGTGAACAGTTAGGAAACACCATATATTTT. The J gene is TRBJ1-3, the V gene TRBV6-4; the D is unclear. V was pared by 3 bases and J by 4 bases, with 7 bases between. The CDR3 sequence is 13 residues long. Germline V lookup: CDR1 MRHNA, CDR2 SNTAGT.

The chain employs TRBV6-6 and TRBJ1-3; D is perhaps TRBD1 (5 bases). The CDR3 sequence is 15 residues long. Looked up from germline, CDR1 is MNHNY and CDR2 is SVGAGI (reference sequence). The ends were cut back, 2 bases at V and 0 bases at J, with 8 bases in the middle. For the CDR3, the DNA is TGTGCCAGCAGTTACGGGACTCCCTCTGGAAACACCATATATTTT. It codes for CASSYGTPSGNTIYF.

J is TRBJ1-2 and V is TRBV28, with 7 bases identical to TRBD1. The CDR3 sequence is 12 residues long. The trim removed 10 bases at V and 5 bases at J, leaving 7 bases unmatched. Germline CDR1 reads MDHEN; CDR2 reads SYDVKM. In DNA, the CDR3 is TGTGCCACCCTCCGACAGGGTTATGGCTACACCTTC. Translated: CATLRQGYGYTF.

This sequence joins TRBV28 and TRBJ1-1; TRBD1 matches 9 bases. Looked up from germline, CDR1 is MDHEN and CDR2 is SYDVKM. This CDR3 is built from 15 residues. Trimming at V came to 1 base and at J to 6 bases, leaving 6 bases not matched to a gene. DNA for the CDR3: TGTGCCAGCAGTTTATCGACAGGGGGAAGGTCTGAAGCTTTCTTT. This encodes CASSLSTGGRSEAFF.

This clone appeared a single time. The chain uses TRBV27 and TRBJ1-5; perhaps TRBD1 as D (6 bases). CDR1 and CDR2 from the germline V gene are MNHEY and SMNVEV (reference sequence). Between the trimmed V and J ends, which lost 6 bases and 7 bases, there was a span of 19 bases. This CDR3 contains 15 residues. This CDR3 reads CASSPDGTPWQPQHF. For the CDR3, the DNA is TGTGCCAGCAGCCCCGACGGGACACCCTGGCAGCCCCAGCATTTT.

A single count supports this clone. The chain carries TRBV6-5 and TRBJ2-3; 9 bases are shared with TRBD2. Germline V gene sequence: CDR1 MNHEY, CDR2 SVGAGI. This CDR3 is built from 15 residues. With V trimmed by 3 bases and J by 7 bases, 8 bases remained unmatched. The CDR3: CASSYSGGTGYTQYF. Here the CDR3 DNA reads TGTGCCAGCAGTTATAGCGGGGGTACGGGGTATACGCAGTATTTT.

This clone was found once. DNA for the CDR3: TGTGCCAGTAGTATAGAAGGAGGACAGAACATTCAGTACTTC. This gives the protein CASSIEGGQNIQYF. This chain connects TRBV19 to TRBJ2-4; D possibly corresponds to TRBD1 (6 bases). Trimming took off 0 bases at V and 7 bases at J, with 10 bases between the two ends. This CDR3 spans 14 amino acids. The germline gives CDR1 LNHDA, CDR2 SQIVND (reference sequence).

The rearrangement uses TRBV6-5 and TRBJ1-6, with a possible D match to TRBD1 (6 bases). This CDR3 contains 15 residues. In germline, CDR1 is MNHEY, CDR2 SVGAGI. Trimming stripped 2 bases from V and 6 bases from J, with 11 bases between. The CDR3 loop reads CASSYRGGANSPLHF. The CDR3, as DNA: TGTGCCAGCAGTTACAGGGGGGGGGCTAATTCACCCCTCCACTTT.

The CDR3 DNA follows: TGTGCCAGCAGCTTTGGGAGCGGCGGCACAGATACGCAGTATTTT. Its protein is CASSFGSGGTDTQYF. The chain employs TRBV7-2 and TRBJ2-3; possible D gene TRBD2, 5 bases. CDR3 length: 15 residues. Germline V gene data show CDR1 as SGHTA and CDR2 as FQGNSA. The V and J ends lost 3 bases and 1 base respectively, with 11 bases between them. Together with reference TRBV7-2 and TRBJ2-3, the CDR3 gives the full variable domain: GAGVSQSPSNKVTEKGKDVELRCDPISGHTALYWYRQSLGQGLEFLIYFQGNSAPDKSGLPSDRFSAERTGGSVSTLTIQRTQQEDSAVYLCASSFGSGGTDTQYFGPGTRLTVL.

This chain connects TRBV28 to TRBJ2-6, with 8 bases matching TRBD1. V shed 6 bases and J 0 bases; nucleotides not matched to a gene: 1. Germline assignment: CDR1 MDHEN and CDR2 SYDVKM. This CDR3 region has 15 residues. DNA of the CDR3: TGTGCCAGCAGAGGACAGGGCTCTGGGGCCAACGTCCTGACTTTC. It is translated as CASRGQGSGANVLTF. The whole variable domain, remainder taken from reference TRBV28 and TRBJ2-6, is DVKVTQSSRYLVKRTGEKVFLECVQDMDHENMFWYRQDPGLGLRLIYFSYDVKMKEKGDIPEGYSVSREKKERFSLILESASTNQTSMYLCASRGQGSGANVLTFGAGSRLTVL.

The rearrangement links TRBV7-2 to TRBJ1-5; 7 nucleotides line up with TRBD1. The germline V gene has CDR1 SGHTA and CDR2 FQGNSA. The CDR3 extends over 14 amino acids. Germline trimming cut 5 bases from V and 7 bases from J; bases unmatched to any gene: 8. The CDR3: CASSLQGQEQPQHF. The DNA for the CDR3 is TGTGCCAGCAGCCTACAGGGGCAAGAGCAGCCCCAGCATTTT.

The rearrangement uses TRBV30 and TRBJ2-7, with 7 bases fitting TRBD2. J lost 2 bases, V lost 0 bases, and 4 bases had no gene match. Germline CDR1 and CDR2: GTSNPN and SVGIG (reference sequence). This CDR3 comprises 14 residues. The DNA for the CDR3 is TGTGCCTGGAGTGTGGGAGGGGTAGCCTACGAGCAGTACTTC. This sequence encodes CAWSVGGVAYEQYF.

The rearrangement uses TRBV28 and TRBJ1-1, with a tentative D call TRBD1 (5 bases). In germline, CDR1 is MDHEN, CDR2 SYDVKM. Trimming took 4 bases from V and 9 from J, leaving 12 bases between them. CDR3 length: 12 amino acids. The CDR3 loop is CASSSLTEQAFF. CDR3 bases: TGTGCCAGCAGTTCCCTGACAGAACAAGCTTTCTTT. The whole variable domain, filled in from reference TRBV28 and TRBJ1-1, reads DVKVTQSSRYLVKRTGEKVFLECVQDMDHENMFWYRQDPGLGLRLIYFSYDVKMKEKGDIPEGYSVSREKKERFSLILESASTNQTSMYLCASSSLTEQAFFGQGTRLTVV.

About this clone itself: At one boundary the junction diverges from the germline segment, which might be a read error. This sequence joins TRBV18 and TRBJ2-3; 7 positions agree with TRBD2. The CDR3 spans 16 residues. Germline CDR1 is KGHSH and CDR2 is LQKENI. The CDR3: CASSPPSAGDTDTQYF. As DNA, the CDR3 is TGTGCCAGCTCCCCACCTAGCGCGGGGGACACAGATACGCAGTATTTT.

This chain joins TRBV7-3 and TRBJ2-1; TRBD2 agrees at 7 bases. With 3 bases clipped from V and 5 bases from J, the junction kept 4 bases outside the gene matches. CDR1 SGHTA and CDR2 FQGTGA come from the germline V gene. The CDR3 covers 14 residues. The CDR3 sequence: CASSLGGDNNEQFF. For the CDR3, the DNA is TGTGCCAGCAGCTTGGGGGGGGATAACAATGAGCAGTTCTTC.